The clone carrying this T cell receptor (beta chain) was observed a few times. Its antigen remains unidentified. The data were taken from a study of cytomegalovirus exposure and HLA in healthy donors. This PCR relied on a set of 60 Vbeta primers and 13 Jbeta primers. Sequenced by immunoSEQ multiplex PCR; TCRdb stores in-frame clones only, minus some. Of around 130,000 clones listed, nearly 85% are singletons. Regarding the study as a whole: The study carried out a later analysis of TCR beta sequences. It associated 15,000 to 20,000 of them with specific HLA alleles at a false discovery rate of 0.05.

Germline V lookup: CDR1 MGHRA, CDR2 YSYEKL. Trimming cost V 2 bases and J 8 bases; bases outside gene matches: 9. This CDR3 has 15 residues. Sequencing was done on a sample of PBMCs. This receptor was taken from a boy aged 5-17 years in good health and CMV-seronegative. The genes are TRBV4-1 and TRBJ1-2; 9 positions agree with TRBD1. CDR3 DNA: TGCGCCAGCAGCCAAACAGGGGGCGGCCGGGGCGGCTACACCTTC. This codes for CASSQTGGGRGGYTF.